This T cell receptor (beta chain) is drawn from a study of T cells after yellow fever vaccination. The CDR3 contains 12 residues. V was cut by 5 bases and J by 0 bases, with 7 bases left in between. Germline V CDR1 and CDR2: DFQATT, SNEGSKA (reference sequence). MiXCR was run by TCRdb on the 5' RACE reads, yielding one entry per CDR3 protein. The repertoire holds about 340,000 distinct CDR3 sequences, 3% to 4.5% seen once, with more than 20% in the top ten. General study points: The bulk population could contribute abundant contaminating clonotypes to FACS-sorted repertoires. Although the secondary response was weaker, it peaked faster, at day 5 versus 15. Primary-vaccination clones mostly resurfaced post-booster (about 95% CD4, just under 90% CD8).

At least ten counts were recorded for this clonotype. Its antigen is undetermined. V usage is TRBV20-1 and J usage is TRBJ1-1, with D possibly TRBD1 on 6 matching bases. The specimen was PBMCs, collected 5 days after the yellow fever booster vaccination. The sequence came from a man aged 18 to 30 who received the YFV17D yellow fever vaccine. CDR3 nucleotides: TGCAGTGCTCGACAGGTGAACACTGAAGCTTTCTTT. Translating it yields CSARQVNTEAFF.